These T cell receptor beta chains were read from a single sample in a study of cytomegalovirus exposure and HLA in healthy donors. Sequenced by immunoSEQ multiplex PCR; TCRdb stores in-frame clones only, minus some. The data hold approximately 190,000 clones, with roughly 70% observed a single time. What was sequenced was PBMCs. These receptors were collected from a woman younger than 45 in good health and CMV-seronegative. Both conserved end residues are part of each CDR3. A D gene is named only where the DNA matches it firmly. A row's size may be missing; if present it is once, few, many or a size class.

clone_size	v_call	j_call	d_call	cdr3_aa	cdr3_nt
.	TRBV7-9	TRBJ1-2	TRBD1	CASSLAGQDYGYTF	TGTGCCAGCAGCTTAGCCGGACAGGACTATGGCTACACCTTC
.	TRBV7-6	TRBJ2-2	.	CASSLLANTGELFF	TGTGCCAGCAGCTTACTAGCGAACACCGGGGAGCTGTTTTTT
medium-sized	TRBV4-1	TRBJ2-7	.	CASSQAPAAEYEQYF	TGCGCCAGCAGCCAAGCTCCAGCGGCGGAGTACGAGCAGTACTTC
.	TRBV4-2	TRBJ2-5	TRBD1	CASSQATGGSETQYF	TGTGCCAGCAGCCAAGCGACAGGGGGGAGTGAGACCCAGTACTTC
.	TRBV7-9	TRBJ2-3	.	CASSFGSDTQYF	TGTGCCAGCAGCTTCGGGTCAGATACGCAGTATTTT
.	TRBV19	TRBJ1-5	.	CASSTQGNQPQHF	TGTGCCAGTAGTACACAGGGAAACCAGCCCCAGCATTTT
.	TRBV4-1	TRBJ2-7	TRBD2	CASSQALGLAYEQYF	TGCGCCAGCAGCCAAGCCCTGGGACTAGCTTACGAGCAGTACTTC
.	TRBV7-9	TRBJ2-1	TRBD2	CASSFRAGEGEQFF	TGTGCCAGCAGCTTTAGGGCGGGGGAGGGTGAGCAGTTCTTC
.	TRBV5-4	TRBJ2-5	TRBD2	CASSTTRDYPAETQYF	TGTGCCAGCAGCACTACCAGGGACTATCCCGCAGAGACCCAGTACTTC
.	TRBV2	TRBJ2-3	TRBD2	CASSDSTSGATDTQYF	TGTGCCAGCAGTGATTCGACTAGCGGGGCCACAGATACGCAGTATTTT
.	TRBV30	TRBJ2-1	TRBD2	CAWSSYSGRRIYNEQFF	TGTGCCTGGAGTAGCTATAGCGGGAGACGAATCTACAATGAGCAGTTCTTC
.	TRBV14	TRBJ2-1	.	CASSVLAPLYNEQFF	TGTGCCAGCAGCGTACTAGCTCCTTTATACAATGAGCAGTTCTTC
.	TRBV25-1	TRBJ1-5	.	CASSADGNQPQHF	TGTGCCAGCAGTGCTGACGGGAATCAGCCCCAGCATTTT
.	TRBV4-2	TRBJ1-2	.	CASSQDSGGIYGYTF	TGTGCCAGCAGCCAAGATTCGGGGGGCATCTATGGCTACACCTTC
.	TRBV5-5	TRBJ1-1	.	CASSLVYIQGAFF	TGTGCCAGCAGCTTGGTATATATCCAGGGGGCTTTCTTT
.	TRBV7-2	TRBJ1-2	TRBD1	CASSATGIAYGYTF	TGTGCCAGCAGCGCGACAGGGATCGCTTATGGCTACACCTTC
.	TRBV5-8	TRBJ1-6	TRBD1	CASNKGGDRVPHF	TGTGCCAGCAACAAGGGTGGGGACAGGGTCCCCCACTTT
.	TRBV6-5	TRBJ1-3	TRBD1	CASSSTGGGNTIYF	TGTGCCAGCAGTTCGACAGGGGGAGGAAACACCATATATTTT
.	TRBV15	TRBJ2-7	.	CATSSRDAFYEQYF	TGTGCCACCAGCAGCCGGGATGCTTTTTACGAGCAGTACTTC
.	TRBV6-5	TRBJ2-1	TRBD2	CASSPPAGGYNEQFF	TGTGCCAGCAGTCCCCCAGCGGGAGGGTACAATGAGCAGTTCTTC
few	TRBV27	TRBJ2-7	.	CASSLENWGEQYF	TGTGCCAGCAGTTTAGAGAATTGGGGCGAGCAGTACTTC
.	TRBV6-9	TRBJ1-5	.	CASSWPQYSNQPQHF	TGTGCCAGCAGTTGGCCACAGTATAGCAATCAGCCCCAGCATTTT
.	TRBV4-2	TRBJ1-5	TRBD1	CASSQETGGSSNQPQHF	TGTGCCAGCAGCCAAGAAACAGGGGGATCGAGCAATCAGCCCCAGCATTTT
.	TRBV5-6	TRBJ1-5	TRBD1	CASSTRGLSQPQHF	TGTGCCAGCAGCACAAGGGGGCTGAGTCAGCCCCAGCATTTT
.	TRBV21-1	TRBJ1-2	.	CASSKGETGGPNYGYTF	TGTGCCAGCAGCAAAGGAGAGACAGGGGGCCCTAACTATGGCTACACCTTC
.	TRBV2	TRBJ2-7	.	CASSEGSQRINYEQYF	TGTGCCAGCAGTGAAGGAAGTCAGAGGATAAACTACGAGCAGTACTTC
.	TRBV27	TRBJ1-4	.	CASRWLRKASNEKLFF	TGTGCCAGCAGGTGGTTGCGGAAGGCGTCTAATGAAAAACTGTTTTTT
.	TRBV11-2	TRBJ2-3	TRBD2	CASSLDGRGTDTQYF	TGTGCCAGCAGCTTAGATGGGAGGGGCACAGATACGCAGTATTTT
.	TRBV18	TRBJ1-1	TRBD1	CASSPGTGNTEAFF	TGTGCCAGCTCACCCGGGACAGGGAACACTGAAGCTTTCTTT
.	TRBV5-1	TRBJ2-7	.	CASSLNSAYEQYF	TGCGCCAGCAGCTTGAACAGTGCCTACGAGCAGTACTTC
.	TRBV10-2	TRBJ2-5	.	CASSESYRETQYF	TGCGCCAGCAGTGAGTCTTATCGAGAGACCCAGTACTTC
.	TRBV5-4	TRBJ1-1	.	CASSQGGPEAFF	TGTGCCAGCAGCCAAGGGGGACCTGAAGCTTTCTTT
.	TRBV2	TRBJ2-7	TRBD1	CASRERTGGPEQYF	TGTGCCAGCAGGGAAAGGACAGGGGGCCCAGAGCAGTACTTC
.	TRBV9	TRBJ2-5	TRBD2	CASSVGVAGPLGETQYF	TGTGCCAGCAGCGTAGGGGTAGCGGGACCGCTTGGAGAGACCCAGTACTTC
once	TRBV10-3	TRBJ2-3	.	CAISESLNTQYF	TGTGCCATCAGTGAGTCGCTAAATACGCAGTATTTT
.	TRBV7-3	TRBJ2-5	TRBD1	CASSWDSQETQYF	TGTGCCAGCAGCTGGGACAGCCAAGAGACCCAGTACTTC
few	TRBV9	TRBJ2-3	TRBD1	CASSAIPGQGITDTQYF	TGTGCCAGCAGCGCCATACCGGGACAGGGGATCACAGATACGCAGTATTTT
.	TRBV5-4	TRBJ2-3	TRBD2	CASSLGLAGRADTQYF	TGTGCCAGCAGCTTGGGTCTAGCGGGAAGGGCAGATACGCAGTATTTT
.	TRBV19	TRBJ2-7	.	CASSIDHGLRYEQYF	TGTGCCAGTAGTATAGATCATGGACTTCGCTACGAGCAGTACTTC
.	TRBV6-5	TRBJ1-2	TRBD1	CASRPQGAGYGYTF	TGTGCCAGCAGGCCACAGGGGGCAGGCTATGGCTACACCTTC
.	TRBV29-1	TRBJ2-1	TRBD1	CSQGQGAGEQFF	TGCAGCCAAGGACAGGGGGCTGGCGAGCAGTTCTTC
.	TRBV20-1	TRBJ1-2	.	CSAREGGGYTF	TGCAGTGCTAGAGAAGGGGGTGGCTACACCTTC
.	TRBV5-4	TRBJ2-6	TRBD1	CASSSTGSGANVLTF	TGTGCCAGCAGCTCGACAGGGTCTGGGGCCAACGTCCTGACTTTC
.	TRBV5-1	TRBJ2-5	TRBD2	CASSLGLAGERQETQYF	TGCGCCAGCAGCTTAGGACTAGCGGGGGAAAGACAAGAGACCCAGTACTTC
.	TRBV7-9	TRBJ1-2	TRBD1	CASSNANDRGLGYTF	TGTGCCAGCAGCAACGCAAACGACAGGGGGCTCGGCTACACCTTC
few	TRBV30	TRBJ2-7	TRBD1	CAWSVPTGGAYEQYF	TGTGCCTGGAGTGTACCGACAGGGGGAGCGTACGAGCAGTACTTC